Listed below are T cell receptor beta chains from one sample, sequenced in a study of long-term antiretroviral therapy in people with HIV. This table comes from immunoSEQ multiplex PCR, and its TCRdb copy is limited to in-frame clones, with some not included. The repertoire has tens of thousands of clones, around 79% of them found once; the top ten carry about 5.7%. The sequencing used unsorted PBMCs, collected 0.6 years after starting antiretroviral therapy. The source is a man between 18 and 29 years old with HIV. Both conserved end residues are part of each CDR3. Fields, in order: clone size, V gene, J gene, D gene, CDR3 DNA, CDR3 protein. A D gene is named only where the DNA matches it firmly. Clone size appears in some rows only: once, few, many, or a class for an expanded clone.

clone_size: .
v_call: TRBV6-1
j_call: TRBJ2-2
d_call: .
cdr3_nt: TGTGCCAGCAGTGAAGGTGGATGGGGGGAGCTGTTTTTT
cdr3_aa: CASSEGGWGELFF

clone_size: .
v_call: TRBV18
j_call: TRBJ1-2
d_call: TRBD1
cdr3_nt: TGTGCCAGCTCACCCGGACAGGGGGCGTCCGGCTACACCTTC
cdr3_aa: CASSPGQGASGYTF

clone_size: .
v_call: TRBV19
j_call: TRBJ2-3
d_call: .
cdr3_nt: TGTGCCAGTAGTATCTCGCGTATGACAGATACGCAGTATTTT
cdr3_aa: CASSISRMTDTQYF

clone_size: .
v_call: TRBV28
j_call: TRBJ2-7
d_call: .
cdr3_nt: TGTGCCAGCAGTCCGGGACAACTCTACGAGCAGTACTTC
cdr3_aa: CASSPGQLYEQYF

clone_size: .
v_call: TRBV27
j_call: TRBJ2-7
d_call: TRBD2
cdr3_nt: TGTGCCAGCAGGAAGCGGGGGATAGGCGAGCAGTACTTC
cdr3_aa: CASRKRGIGEQYF

clone_size: .
v_call: TRBV27
j_call: TRBJ1-5
d_call: TRBD1
cdr3_nt: TGTGCCAGCAGCCGGGACAGGGGGGGCAATCAGCCCCAGCATTTT
cdr3_aa: CASSRDRGGNQPQHF

clone_size: .
v_call: TRBV19
j_call: TRBJ2-7
d_call: .
cdr3_nt: TGTGCCAGTAGTATTTCAGGGTCCTACGAGCAGTACTTC
cdr3_aa: CASSISGSYEQYF

clone_size: few
v_call: TRBV18
j_call: TRBJ2-3
d_call: TRBD2
cdr3_nt: TGTGCCAGCTCACCAGGACTAGCGGGAGGGCCAGATACGCAGTATTTT
cdr3_aa: CASSPGLAGGPDTQYF

clone_size: .
v_call: TRBV18
j_call: TRBJ1-5
d_call: .
cdr3_nt: TGTGCCAGCTCGCGGGACCCGAATCAGCCCCAGCATTTT
cdr3_aa: CASSRDPNQPQHF

clone_size: .
v_call: TRBV7-9
j_call: TRBJ2-7
d_call: .
cdr3_nt: TGTGCCAGCAGCTCACTTCAGGGTCCCTGCTCCTACGAGCAGTACTTC
cdr3_aa: CASSSLQGPCSYEQYF

clone_size: .
v_call: TRBV5-6
j_call: TRBJ1-1
d_call: .
cdr3_nt: TGTGCCAGCAGCTTGGGGGTTTATGAAGCTTTCTTT
cdr3_aa: CASSLGVYEAFF

clone_size: .
v_call: TRBV6-1
j_call: TRBJ2-7
d_call: .
cdr3_nt: TGTGCCAGCAGCCGGGACGGCTACGAGCAGTACTTC
cdr3_aa: CASSRDGYEQYF

clone_size: once
v_call: TRBV10-3
j_call: TRBJ2-3
d_call: .
cdr3_nt: TGTGCCATCAGGTCCCCTAGCTCGGGGAAAGGCACAGATACGCAGTATTTT
cdr3_aa: CAIRSPSSGKGTDTQYF

clone_size: .
v_call: TRBV28
j_call: TRBJ2-7
d_call: .
cdr3_nt: TGTGCCAGCAGTTCTTTTCGCGAGCAGTACTTC
cdr3_aa: CASSSFREQYF

clone_size: .
v_call: TRBV19
j_call: TRBJ2-7
d_call: .
cdr3_nt: TGTGCCAGTAGTATAGGGGACCACTCCTACGAGCAGTACTTC
cdr3_aa: CASSIGDHSYEQYF

clone_size: .
v_call: TRBV15
j_call: TRBJ1-5
d_call: .
cdr3_nt: TGTGCCACCAGCAGTAAACGGGGGCAGCCCCAGCATTTT
cdr3_aa: CATSSKRGQPQHF

clone_size: once
v_call: TRBV7-9
j_call: TRBJ1-2
d_call: .
cdr3_nt: TGTGCCAGCAGCGAACGTAGGGAGGATGGCTACACCTTC
cdr3_aa: CASSERREDGYTF

clone_size: once
v_call: TRBV5-5
j_call: TRBJ2-6
d_call: .
cdr3_nt: TGTGCCAGCAGCCGAGGGGGATCTGGGGCCAACGTCCTGACTTTC
cdr3_aa: CASSRGGSGANVLTF

clone_size: .
v_call: TRBV30
j_call: TRBJ2-2
d_call: TRBD2
cdr3_nt: TGTGCCTGGACTAGCGGGTCGGGAAACACCGGGGAGCTGTTTTTT
cdr3_aa: CAWTSGSGNTGELFF

clone_size: .
v_call: TRBV19
j_call: TRBJ1-2
d_call: TRBD1
cdr3_nt: TGTGCCAGTTTGGAAAAAAAAAGACAGGGGGCTTGGGATGACTATGGCTACACCTTC
cdr3_aa: CASLEKKRQGAWDDYGYTF

clone_size: .
v_call: TRBV9
j_call: TRBJ2-7
d_call: .
cdr3_nt: TGTGCCAGCAGCCCATTTCCGGAGACCTCCTACGAGCAGTACTTC
cdr3_aa: CASSPFPETSYEQYF

clone_size: .
v_call: TRBV27
j_call: TRBJ1-4
d_call: .
cdr3_nt: TGTGCCAGCAGTTACCGGGTAACTAATGAAAAACTGTTTTTT
cdr3_aa: CASSYRVTNEKLFF

clone_size: few
v_call: TRBV11-2
j_call: TRBJ2-7
d_call: .
cdr3_nt: TGTGCCAGCAGCCCCCACTCCTACGAGCAGTACTTC
cdr3_aa: CASSPHSYEQYF

clone_size: .
v_call: TRBV20-1
j_call: TRBJ2-7
d_call: .
cdr3_nt: TGCAGTGTGTGGGGTAACGAGCAGTACTTC
cdr3_aa: CSVWGNEQYF

clone_size: .
v_call: TRBV27
j_call: TRBJ1-1
d_call: .
cdr3_nt: TGTGCCAGCAGTTTAACTTACCGGAACACTGAAGCTTTCTTT
cdr3_aa: CASSLTYRNTEAFF

clone_size: .
v_call: TRBV12-5
j_call: TRBJ2-2
d_call: .
cdr3_nt: TGTGCTAGTGGTTCTGGCGGGGAGCTGTTTTTT
cdr3_aa: CASGSGGELFF

clone_size: .
v_call: TRBV21-1
j_call: TRBJ1-2
d_call: .
cdr3_nt: TGTGCCAGCCCTAGAGGGAACACAGGGGAACATGGCTACACCTTC
cdr3_aa: CASPRGNTGEHGYTF

clone_size: .
v_call: TRBV2
j_call: TRBJ2-7
d_call: .
cdr3_nt: TGTGCCAGCAGTGAAGTCAGGGTATCCTACGAGCAGTACTTC
cdr3_aa: CASSEVRVSYEQYF

clone_size: .
v_call: TRBV28
j_call: TRBJ2-7
d_call: .
cdr3_nt: TGTGCCAGCAGTTTCTCTGGGTGGCAGTCCTACGAGCAGTACTTC
cdr3_aa: CASSFSGWQSYEQYF

clone_size: .
v_call: TRBV9
j_call: TRBJ2-1
d_call: TRBD2
cdr3_nt: TGTGCCAGCAGCGTAGGGCGGGAGGGTTACAATGAGCAGTTCTTC
cdr3_aa: CASSVGREGYNEQFF

clone_size: .
v_call: TRBV19
j_call: TRBJ2-1
d_call: .
cdr3_nt: TGTGCCAGTAGTATGTATGCCGCCGATGAGCAGTTCTTC
cdr3_aa: CASSMYAADEQFF